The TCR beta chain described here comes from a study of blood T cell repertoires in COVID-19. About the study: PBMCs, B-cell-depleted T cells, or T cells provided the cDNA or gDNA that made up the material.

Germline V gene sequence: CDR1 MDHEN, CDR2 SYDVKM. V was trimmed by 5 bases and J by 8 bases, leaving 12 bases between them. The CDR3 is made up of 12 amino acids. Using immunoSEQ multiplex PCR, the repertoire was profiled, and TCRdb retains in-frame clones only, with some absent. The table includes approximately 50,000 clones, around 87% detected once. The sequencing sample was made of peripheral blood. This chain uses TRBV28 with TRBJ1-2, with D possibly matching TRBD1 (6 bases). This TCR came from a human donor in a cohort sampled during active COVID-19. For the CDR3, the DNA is TGTGCCAGCAGTCCTCACAGGGAGGGCTACACCTTC. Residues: CASSPHREGYTF.